The 12 T cell receptor beta chains below were found in one sample sequenced in a study of blood T cells in healthy people across ages (dated by TCRdb to the mid-2010s). The library relied on 5' RACE. Sequencing instrument: Illumina HiSeq 2500. A second PCR of about 6 to 12 cycles was run with a J-beta primer mix and a sample-barcoded 5' primer. The public sequencing data were trimmed at Q25 with fastp and processed into clonotypes with MiXCR by TCRdb, which kept only in-frame beta chains. Every CDR3 protein is listed once, alongside the most common genes and DNA of its rows. The sample table shows roughly 720,000 distinct CDR3 sequences, and roughly 50% are seen once. Approximately 40% of the sample belongs to the ten largest clones. The sequencing sample was made of blood. These receptors were taken from a man at least 80 years old in good health.

V usage is TRBV20-1 and J usage is TRBJ2-1, with D perhaps TRBD2 (5 bases). The J call could be wrong; TRBJ2-7 is a better fit for the DNA end. Germline V gene lookup returns CDR1 DFQATT and CDR2 SNEGSKA (reference sequence). This CDR3 has 16 amino acids. The CDR3 loop is CSVLAVSPSSYNEQYF. The CDR3 nucleotides are TGCAGCGTGCTAGCTGTTAGCCCTAGCTCCTACAATGAGCAGTACTTC.

This clonotype was seen more than once but under ten times. This chain joins TRBV24-1 and TRBJ1-2, with 10 bases matching TRBD1. The CDR3 has 12 residues. Trimming took 9 bases from V and 4 from J; bases not matched to a gene: 1. Germline V CDR1 and CDR2: KGHDR, SFDVKD. CDR3 in DNA: TGTGCCACCGGGGACAGGGGCTATGGCTACACCTTC. It codes for CATGDRGYGYTF.

The chain combines TRBV2 with TRBJ1-4, with D possibly being TRBD1 (5 bases). CDR1 and CDR2 from the germline V gene are SNHLY and FYNNEI. CDR3 length: 14 amino acids. V lost 11 bases and J lost 8, with 21 bases in between. CDR3 nucleotides: TGTGCCGGGGAACAGGACCCGGTTGGCGAAAAACTGTTTTTT. Protein: CAGEQDPVGEKLFF.

Only one count was recorded for this clonotype. The chain joins TRBV28 to TRBJ2-7, with 14 positions matching TRBD2. The V and J ends lost 5 bases and 4 bases, in that order; junction bases with no gene match: 10. Germline assignment: CDR1 MDHEN and CDR2 SYDVKM. The CDR3 is 17 amino acids. The CDR3 spells CASSLWTSGRFRYEQYF. In DNA form, the CDR3 reads TGTGCCAGCAGTCTCTGGACTAGCGGGAGGTTTCGGTACGAGCAGTACTTC. The whole variable domain, remainder taken from reference TRBV28 and TRBJ2-7, is DVKVTQSSRYLVKRTGEKVFLECVQDMDHENMFWYRQDPGLGLRLIYFSYDVKMKEKGDIPEGYSVSREKKERFSLILESASTNQTSMYLCASSLWTSGRFRYEQYFGPGTRLTVT.

V and J are TRBV6-5 and TRBJ1-6, with TRBD1 identical over 11 bases. The V segment lost 7 bases and the J segment 8 bases; nucleotides outside the gene matches: 4. Germline lookup yields CDR1 MNHEY and CDR2 SVGAGI. CDR3 length equals 14 residues. The CDR3 region has the DNA TGTGCCAGCACCCGGGGACAGGGGGATTCACCCCTCCACTTT. This codes for CASTRGQGDSPLHF.

This chain links TRBV5-1 with TRBJ2-7, with D possibly matching TRBD2 (6 bases). Germline assignment: CDR1 SGHRS and CDR2 YFSETQ. The CDR3 is 14 amino acids. Trimming cost V 4 bases and J 5 bases, with 16 bases left between them. This CDR3 is CASSTGTAHDEQYF. The CDR3 DNA reads TGCGCCAGCAGCACCGGGACTGCTCACGACGAGCAGTACTTC.

V is TRBV7-9 and J is TRBJ2-7; 7 bases fit TRBD1. In germline, CDR1 is SEHNR, CDR2 FQNEAQ (reference sequence). V trimming: 5 bases; J trimming: 1 base; junction bases outside the gene matches: 2. The CDR3 has 13 residues. The CDR3 DNA is TGTGCCAGCAGCGAGGGACAGTCCTACGAGCAGTACTTC. Its translation: CASSEGQSYEQYF.

The rearrangement uses TRBV6-5 and TRBJ2-7; D might be TRBD2 (6 bases). Germline V gene lookup returns CDR1 MNHEY and CDR2 SVGAGI. Deletions cut 10 bases from V and 4 bases from J, with 17 bases between. The CDR3 has 13 amino acids. The CDR3: CATSSFAGYEQYF. Here the CDR3 DNA reads TGTGCCACCTCCTCTTTTGCGGGGTACGAGCAGTACTTC.

The chain is built from TRBV3-1 and TRBJ2-2, with D possibly matching TRBD2 (5 bases). The V end lost 2 bases, the J end lost 8 bases, and 9 bases lay between the germline ends. The germline gives CDR1 LGHDT, CDR2 YNNKEL (reference sequence). This CDR3 has 13 residues. CDR3 amino acids: CASSQPGRGELFF. CDR3 DNA: TGTGCCAGCAGCCAACCGGGGAGAGGGGAGCTGTTTTTT.

This chain uses TRBV18 with TRBJ2-1; a weak D match, TRBD1 (5 bases). From germline, CDR1 is KGHSH and CDR2 LQKENI. The CDR3 consists of 16 residues. V lost 5 bases and J 0 bases, leaving 14 bases between the germline ends. In DNA, the CDR3 is TGTGCCAGCTCATCGCAGGGAAGGGCCTCCTACAATGAGCAGTTCTTC. Translation: CASSSQGRASYNEQFF.

The rearrangement links TRBV27 to TRBJ2-1; 10 nucleotides align to TRBD2. The V gene's germline CDR1 is MNHEY and CDR2 SMNVEV (reference sequence). V lost 1 base and J lost 7; bases outside the gene matches: 7. The CDR3 has 16 amino acids. CDR3 loop: CASSLFLAGVVNEQFF. CDR3 DNA: TGTGCCAGCAGTTTATTTCTAGCGGGAGTTGTTAATGAGCAGTTCTTC.

The rearrangement uses TRBV7-2 and TRBJ2-1; 12 nucleotides line up with TRBD2. After removal of 5 bases from V and 4 bases from J, the junction contained 18 bases not matched to a gene. The germline CDR1 and CDR2 sequences are SGHTA and FQGNSA. The CDR3 totals 20 residues. The CDR3 DNA reads as TGTGCCAGCAGCCCCCTGTTGGGGCTAGCTAGCGGGAGGGGGTACAATGAGCAGTTCTTC. It codes for CASSPLLGLASGRGYNEQFF. The complete variable domain, with remaining parts taken from reference TRBV7-2 and TRBJ2-1, reads GAGVSQSPSNKVTEKGKDVELRCDPISGHTALYWYRQSLGQGLEFLIYFQGNSAPDKSGLPSDRFSAERTGGSVSTLTIQRTQQEDSAVYLCASSPLLGLASGRGYNEQFFGPGTRLTVL.